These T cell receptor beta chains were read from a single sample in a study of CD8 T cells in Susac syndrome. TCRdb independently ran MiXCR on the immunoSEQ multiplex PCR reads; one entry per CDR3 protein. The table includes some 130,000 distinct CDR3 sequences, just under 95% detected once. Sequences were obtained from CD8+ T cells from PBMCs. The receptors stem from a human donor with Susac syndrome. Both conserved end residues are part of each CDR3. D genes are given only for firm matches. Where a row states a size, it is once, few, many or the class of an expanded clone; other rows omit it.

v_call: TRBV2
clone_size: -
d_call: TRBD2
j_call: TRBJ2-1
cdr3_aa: CATAGTSSYNEQFF
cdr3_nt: TGTGCCACCGCCGGGACTAGCTCCTACAATGAGCAGTTCTTC

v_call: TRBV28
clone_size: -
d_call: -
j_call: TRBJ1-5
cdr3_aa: CASSQYMAFGGRNQPQHF
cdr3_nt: TGTGCCAGCAGTCAATATATGGCCTTTGGGGGCCGAAATCAGCCCCAGCATTTT

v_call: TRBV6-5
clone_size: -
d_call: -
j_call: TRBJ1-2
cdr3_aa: CASSSAGARGYTF
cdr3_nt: TGTGCCAGCAGTTCGGCAGGGGCCAGAGGCTACACCTTC

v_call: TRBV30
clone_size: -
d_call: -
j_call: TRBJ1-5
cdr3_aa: CAWSVTRVGNQPQHF
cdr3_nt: TGTGCCTGGAGTGTAACCAGGGTCGGCAATCAGCCCCAGCATTTT

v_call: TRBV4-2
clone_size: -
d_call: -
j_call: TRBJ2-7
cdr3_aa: CASSQEGDGTSYEQYF
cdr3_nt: TGTGCCAGCAGCCAAGAAGGCGACGGGACCTCCTACGAGCAGTACTTC

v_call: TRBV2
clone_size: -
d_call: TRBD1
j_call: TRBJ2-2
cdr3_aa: CASGRDRYTGELFF
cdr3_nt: TGTGCCAGCGGACGGGACAGATACACCGGGGAGCTGTTTTTT

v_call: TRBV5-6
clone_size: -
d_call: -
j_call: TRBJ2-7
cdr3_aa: CASSAGHPEQYF
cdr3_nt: TGTGCCAGCAGCGCGGGACACCCAGAGCAGTACTTC

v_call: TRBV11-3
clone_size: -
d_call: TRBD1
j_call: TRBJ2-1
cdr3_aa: CASSPRTGGIDEQFF
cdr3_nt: TGTGCCAGCAGCCCAAGGACAGGGGGTATCGATGAGCAGTTCTTC

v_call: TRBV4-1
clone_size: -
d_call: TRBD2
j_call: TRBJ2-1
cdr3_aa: CASSQVLAANNEQFF
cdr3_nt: TGCGCCAGCAGCCAAGTCCTAGCGGCTAACAATGAGCAGTTCTTC

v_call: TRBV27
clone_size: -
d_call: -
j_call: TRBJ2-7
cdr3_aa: CASTDDYFEQYF
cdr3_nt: TGTGCCAGCACCGACGACTATTTCGAGCAGTACTTC

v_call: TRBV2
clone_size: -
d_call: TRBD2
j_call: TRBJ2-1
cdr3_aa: CASSGPSGGDEQFF
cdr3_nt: TGTGCCAGCAGTGGTCCTAGCGGGGGGGATGAGCAGTTCTTC

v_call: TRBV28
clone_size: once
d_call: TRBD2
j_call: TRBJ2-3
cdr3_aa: CASRTSGTDTQYF
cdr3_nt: TGTGCCAGCCGGACTAGCGGGACGGATACGCAGTATTTT